The following is a T cell receptor beta chain sequence with its context. Antigen unknown. The data originate from a study of cytomegalovirus exposure and HLA in healthy donors. With 2 bases removed from V and 14 bases from J, the gap between germline ends came to 13 bases. The CDR3 totals 12 residues. CDR1 SNHLY and CDR2 FYNNEI come from the germline V gene. PCR primers comprised 60 Vbeta and 13 Jbeta primers. Produced via immunoSEQ multiplex PCR; TCRdb's table is partial and in-frame only. Here the sample spans roughly 130,000 clones, 80% being singletons. General study points: The study found most TCR sequences rare, yet found some public TCRs in many donors. What a later analysis reportedly showed was that an Asian-associated ancestry cluster had fewer N-insertions than the roughly 700-donor mean.

The V call is TRBV2, the J call TRBJ2-1; D call uncertain. The receptor was isolated from a male donor in good health and CMV-seronegative. The sequencing input was PBMCs. DNA for the CDR3: TGTGCCAGCAGTGAAAGTCGTACGGTTGAGTTCTTC. Amino acid sequence: CASSESRTVEFF.